Below, one T cell receptor (beta chain) is given with its context. What it recognizes is unknown. The sequenced template was cDNA made from the entire isolated RNA. Sequencing was performed with immunoSEQ multiplex PCR; in TCRdb, only in-frame clones are kept and a portion is missing. The data show 120,000 to 150,000 clones, under 60% seen once. Every donor had blood drawn once into heparin, around 100 mL on average. Germline CDR1 reads LNHDA; CDR2 reads SQIVND (reference sequence). V was cut by 7 bases and J by 0 bases, with 9 bases left in between. CDR3 length: 13 amino acids. This record comes from a study of beta chain features in type 1 diabetes. At the level of the study: Similarity in age, gender and cell yields was seen between patients and healthy donors. General study findings and limits: Although PCR might favor shorter templates, it would do so equally in patients and controls. In comparison with healthy donors, patients had naive, central memory and Treg TCRB repertoires that appeared more similar.

The clonotype comes from a man between 18 and 29 years old in good health. The chain recombines TRBV19 with TRBJ1-1, with TRBD1 as a possible D gene (5 bases). Input material: Tregs from blood. Here the CDR3 DNA reads TGTGCCAGTACCCAGGGAATGAACACTGAAGCTTTCTTT. This sequence encodes CASTQGMNTEAFF.